Listed below are T cell receptor beta chains from one sample, sequenced in a study of blood T cells in healthy people across ages. TCRdb analysed the 5' RACE reads with MiXCR anew, one entry per CDR3 protein. The data hold around 1,600,000 distinct CDR3 sequences, with 42% observed a single time. The sequenced material came from blood. The receptor set was obtained from a woman between 18 and 29 years old in good health. CDR3s include the opening cysteine and the closing phenylalanine or tryptophan. Fields, in order: clone size, V gene, J gene, D gene, CDR3 protein, CDR3 DNA. The D gene is left open where the match is weak. A row's size may be missing; if present it is once, few, many or a size class.

>few|TRBV7-2|TRBJ1-4|-
CASSPRFRATNEKLFF
TGTGCCAGCAGCCCCCGGTTTAGGGCAACTAATGAAAAACTGTTTTTT
>few|TRBV6-5|TRBJ2-1|TRBD2
CASSSRTSGDLGFF
TGTGCCAGCAGTTCACGGACTAGCGGGGACCTCGGGTTCTTC
>few|TRBV15|TRBJ2-7|TRBD1
CATSPSGQGTYEQYF
TGTGCCACCAGCCCCTCCGGACAGGGGACCTACGAGCAGTACTTC
>-|TRBV29-1|TRBJ2-1|TRBD1
CSVKTGAGNEQFF
TGCAGCGTTAAGACAGGGGCGGGCAATGAGCAGTTCTTC
>few|TRBV7-2|TRBJ1-2|-
CASSPRGRGHGYTF
TGTGCCAGCAGCCCCCGGGGCAGGGGCCATGGCTACACCTTC
>-|TRBV11-2|TRBJ1-6|-
CASSFAVMGSPLHF
TGTGCCAGCAGCTTCGCGGTGATGGGTTCACCCCTCCACTTT
>few|TRBV25-1|TRBJ2-4|TRBD2
CASSDGGRYEQYF
TGTGCCAGCAGTGACGGGGGGAGGTATGAGCAGTACTTC
>-|TRBV28|TRBJ1-1|-
CASSLYQGMGTEAFF
TGTGCCAGCAGTTTATATCAGGGGATGGGCACTGAAGCTTTCTTT
>few|TRBV6-6|TRBJ1-1|TRBD1
CASSYSRQGMSEAFF
TGTGCCAGCAGTTACTCACGACAGGGGATGAGCGAAGCTTTCTTT
>many|TRBV7-2|TRBJ1-2|-
CASSSDRTYGYTF
TGTGCCAGCAGCTCCGACAGGACCTATGGCTACACCTTC
>-|TRBV20-1|TRBJ1-5|-
CSARGADQPQHF
TGCAGTGCTAGAGGGGCCGATCAGCCCCAGCATTTT
>few|TRBV7-2|TRBJ2-1|-
CASSSWTLAEQFF
TGTGCCAGCAGCTCCTGGACTTTGGCTGAGCAGTTCTTC
>few|TRBV27|TRBJ1-2|-
CASSELNRVNYGYTF
TGTGCCAGCAGCGAACTTAACAGGGTTAATTATGGCTACACCTTC
>few|TRBV7-3|TRBJ1-1|-
CASSPSAGENTEAFF
TGTGCCAGCAGCCCGAGTGCGGGGGAGAACACTGAAGCTTTCTTT
>-|TRBV20-1|TRBJ2-7|TRBD1
CSARPQGYEQYF
TGCAGTGCTAGGCCACAGGGGTACGAGCAGTACTTC
>-|TRBV12-5|TRBJ2-1|TRBD2
CASGYLAGGLDEQFF
TGTGCTAGTGGTTATTTAGCGGGAGGGCTAGATGAGCAGTTCTTC
>-|TRBV10-3|TRBJ1-1|-
CATVQGWNTEAFF
TGTGCCACCGTACAAGGCTGGAACACTGAAGCTTTCTTT
>-|TRBV7-9|TRBJ2-7|-
CASSLGMGSPYEQYF
TGTGCCAGCAGCTTAGGGATGGGTTCCCCCTACGAGCAGTACTTC
>few|TRBV6-5|TRBJ1-4|TRBD1
CASSAHRGRFEKLFF
TGTGCCAGCAGCGCCCACAGGGGGCGCTTTGAAAAACTGTTTTTT